This T cell receptor beta chain derives from a study of blood T cell repertoires in COVID-19. Study-level information: Material from acute and convalescent COVID-19 was sourced from the United States, Italy and Spain. T cells, B-cell-depleted T cells, or PBMCs supplied cDNA or gDNA.

The CDR3 runs to 15 residues. The ends lost 2 bases at V and 7 bases at J; junction bases unmatched: 8. Germline V gene sequence: CDR1 MGHRA, CDR2 YSYEKL. Source study methods: It was from reference gene primer amplification that nucleated cell counts were estimated. This table comes from immunoSEQ multiplex PCR, and its TCRdb copy is limited to in-frame clones, with some not included. That table furnishes V, J and clone size, whereas the DNA furnished D and trimming. Among 350,000 to 400,000 clones listed, around 91% were seen once. The V gene is TRBV4-1, the J gene TRBJ2-1, with TRBD2 matching over 7 bases. The sample consisted of peripheral blood. The TCR was taken from a man aged 18 to 29 with active or convalescent COVID-19. The CDR3 here is CASSQRREILNEQFF. The CDR3 DNA follows: TGCGCCAGCAGCCAACGGCGGGAGATTCTAAATGAGCAGTTCTTC.